This entry describes one TCR beta chain. The antigen this receptor binds is unknown. No much larger clonotype is one base removed from it; base qualities were not supplied. The data belong to a study of T cell responses to AZD1222 COVID-19 vaccine (dated by TCRdb to the early 2020s). Broadly, across the study: AZD1222 recipients with second doses at about 4 weeks or about 12 weeks were pooled, because spike-specific TCR depth and breadth did not differ between schedules. A total of roughly 240 trial participants underwent TCR sequencing, of whom 207 received two doses of AZD1222 and 26 received two doses of the MenACWY control vaccine. Enrollment into the trials was organized by age into subgroups of 18-55, 56-69 and 70-plus years, and those subgroups contained roughly 150, 30 and 60 TCR-sequenced participants, respectively. Study-level results and caveats: Conclusions about previously exposed vaccinees are limited because only five or six AZD1222 recipients were SARS-CoV-2 seropositive at baseline. Participants were mostly white British, with more females than males. The authors suggested clonal diversity may have been underestimated. The vaccine-associated CD4 TCRs covered the entire spike protein, and the dominant responses fell in regions 160-218 and 743-854. After two AZD1222 doses, both the breadth and the depth of spike-specific TCRs were significantly higher than at day 0 and than in MenACWY recipients. Reportedly, almost half of the unique spike-specific TCRs recognized epitopes lying outside the regions that are mutated in the B.1.351 and B.1.1.7 variants. The 56-69-year group was small, and its depth increase did not reach significance, likely because of low power. Because no day 14 peak-response samples were available, the repertoires could be characterized only after the peak T cell response.

The germline V end is reduced by 6 bases and the J end by 9 bases; junction bases left unmatched: 8. The cysteine opens and the phenylalanine closes a CDR3 of 12 amino acids. Only the CDR3 region is kept as DNA, spanning 36 bases read in frame from base 1. From a lookup of the germline V gene, CDR1 and CDR2 are SQVTM and ANQGSEA. The CDR3 regions of human TCRbeta chains were subjected to immunosequencing. As for the original processing: Repertoire TCRs were checked for matches against a reference library of SARS-CoV-2-specific TCRs that had been generated using the MIRA antigen-specificity platform. Breadth was defined as the fraction of unique TCRs that were SARS-CoV-2-associated, and depth was defined as the fraction of total T cells that were SARS-CoV-2-associated. Each spike-specific TCR was assigned to its reactive spike region and to a CD4 or CD8 class using the MIRA data. Log10-transformed breadth and depth values were compared by one-way ANOVA with Sidak's multiple comparisons tests. In TCRdb, the immuneACCESS table is reduced to in-frame sequences with V and J assigned. These tables do not hold every clone; where another copy was compared, an unresolved V gene accounts for under half, and the others remain unexplained. The V and J calls and clone size come from that table; D and trimming were worked out from the DNA. This sample lists more than 85,000 clones; 80% to 90% were detected once. The ten largest account for roughly 15% of the sample.

The time point label here, explained by the study, means: baseline before first vaccination. Vaccinee samples were obtained from the UK trials COV001 and COV002, which included a single-blind randomized controlled phase 2/3 trial of AZD1222 (ChAdOx1 nCoV-19) in healthy adults. For TCRbeta chain sequencing, PBMC samples from trial participants were taken at day 0 and at day 28 after the second dose. The rearranged chain carries TRBV29-1 and TRBJ2-1, and TRBD2 aligns with 7 junction nucleotides. The source was peripheral blood, collected on day 0 of AZD1222 vaccination. This receptor was taken from an adult in good health. Read as DNA, the sequence is TGCAGCGTGGGGGGGAGGGTCGGTGAGCAGTTCTTC. The translation is CSVGGRVGEQFF.